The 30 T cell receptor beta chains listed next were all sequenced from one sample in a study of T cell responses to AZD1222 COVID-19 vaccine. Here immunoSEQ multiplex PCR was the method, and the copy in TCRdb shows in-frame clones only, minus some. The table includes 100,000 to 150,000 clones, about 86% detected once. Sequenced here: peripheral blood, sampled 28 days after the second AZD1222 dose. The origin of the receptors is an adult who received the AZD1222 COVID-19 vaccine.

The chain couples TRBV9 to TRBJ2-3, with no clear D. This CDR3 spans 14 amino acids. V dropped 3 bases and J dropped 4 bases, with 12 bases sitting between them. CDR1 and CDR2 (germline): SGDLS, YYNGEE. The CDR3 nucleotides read TGTGCCAGCAGCGACCCTCCAACGGCAGATACGCAGTATTTT. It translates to CASSDPPTADTQYF. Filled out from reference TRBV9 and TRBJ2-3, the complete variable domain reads DSGVTQTPKHLITATGQRVTLRCSPRSGDLSVYWYQQSLDQGLQFLIQYYNGEERAKGNILERFSAQQFPDLHSELNLSSLELGDSALYFCASSDPPTADTQYFGPGTRLTVL.

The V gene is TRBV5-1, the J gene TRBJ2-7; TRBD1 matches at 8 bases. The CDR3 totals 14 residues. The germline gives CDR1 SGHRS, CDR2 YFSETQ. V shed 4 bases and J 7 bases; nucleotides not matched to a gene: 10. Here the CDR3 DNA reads TGCGCCAGCAGCGGGTGGACAGGGTCCGGGGAGCAGTACTTC. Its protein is CASSGWTGSGEQYF.

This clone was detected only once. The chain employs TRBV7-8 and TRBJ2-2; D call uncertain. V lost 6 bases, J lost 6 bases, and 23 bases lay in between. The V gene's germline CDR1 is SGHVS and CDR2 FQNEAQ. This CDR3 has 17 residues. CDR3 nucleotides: TGTGCCAGCAGGGATCACCTGGGCAAGAGTCGGTCCGGGGAGCTGTTTTTT. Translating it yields CASRDHLGKSRSGELFF.

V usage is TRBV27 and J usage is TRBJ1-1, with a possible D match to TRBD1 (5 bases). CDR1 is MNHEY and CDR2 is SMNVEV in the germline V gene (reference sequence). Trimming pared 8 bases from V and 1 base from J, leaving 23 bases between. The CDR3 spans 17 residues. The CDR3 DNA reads TGTGCCAGCTCGAAGAGGCCAGGGAACCTACGGAACACTGAAGCTTTCTTT. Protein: CASSKRPGNLRNTEAFF.

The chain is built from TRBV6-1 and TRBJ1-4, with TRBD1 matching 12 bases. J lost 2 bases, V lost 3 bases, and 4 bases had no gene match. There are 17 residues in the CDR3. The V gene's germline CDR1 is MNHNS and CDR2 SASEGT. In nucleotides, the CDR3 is TGTGCCAGCAGTGACCGGGACAGGGGGCTTACTAATGAAAAACTGTTTTTT. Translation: CASSDRDRGLTNEKLFF.

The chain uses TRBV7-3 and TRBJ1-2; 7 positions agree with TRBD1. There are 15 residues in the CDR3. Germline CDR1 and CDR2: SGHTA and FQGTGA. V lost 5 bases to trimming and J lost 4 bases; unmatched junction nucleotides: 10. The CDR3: CASSLGTDSPYGYTF. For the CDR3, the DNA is TGTGCCAGCAGCCTGGGGACAGACTCCCCCTATGGCTACACCTTC.

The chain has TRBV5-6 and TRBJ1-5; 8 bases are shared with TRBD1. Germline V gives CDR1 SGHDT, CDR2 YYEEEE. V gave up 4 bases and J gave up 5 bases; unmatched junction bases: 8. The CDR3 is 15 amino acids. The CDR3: CASSVLQGVDQPQHF. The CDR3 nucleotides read TGTGCCAGCAGCGTACTACAGGGGGTCGATCAGCCCCAGCATTTT. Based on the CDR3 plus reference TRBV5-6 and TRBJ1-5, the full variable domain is DAGVTQSPTHLIKTRGQQVTLRCSPKSGHDTVSWYQQALGQGPQFIFQYYEEEERQRGNFPDRFSGHQFPNYSSELNVNALLLGDSALYLCASSVLQGVDQPQHFGDGTRLSIL.

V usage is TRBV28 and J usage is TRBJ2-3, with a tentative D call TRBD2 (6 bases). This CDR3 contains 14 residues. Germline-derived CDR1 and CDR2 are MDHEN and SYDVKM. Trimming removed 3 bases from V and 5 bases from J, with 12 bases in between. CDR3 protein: CASSLAGRGDTQYF. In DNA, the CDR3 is TGTGCCAGCAGTTTGGCAGGGCGGGGAGATACGCAGTATTTT.

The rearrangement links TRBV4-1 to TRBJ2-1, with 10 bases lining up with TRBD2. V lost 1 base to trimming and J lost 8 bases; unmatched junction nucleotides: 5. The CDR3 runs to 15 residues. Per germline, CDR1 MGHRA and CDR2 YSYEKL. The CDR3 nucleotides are TGCGCCAGCAGCCAAGTAGCTAGCGGGAGCGATGAGCAGTTCTTC. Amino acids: CASSQVASGSDEQFF.

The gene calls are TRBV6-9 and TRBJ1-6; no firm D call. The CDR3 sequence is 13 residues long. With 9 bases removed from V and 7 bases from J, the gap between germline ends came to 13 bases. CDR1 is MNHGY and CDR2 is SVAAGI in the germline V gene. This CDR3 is CARRSPGNSPLHF. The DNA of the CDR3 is TGTGCCAGAAGGTCCCCAGGAAATTCACCCCTCCACTTT.

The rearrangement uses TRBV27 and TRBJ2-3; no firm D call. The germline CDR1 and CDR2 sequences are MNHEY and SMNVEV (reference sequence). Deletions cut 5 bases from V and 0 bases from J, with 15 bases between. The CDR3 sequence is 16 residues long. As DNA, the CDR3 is TGTGCCAGCAGTCCCCCCCAGCTAACTAGCACAGATACGCAGTATTTT. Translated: CASSPPQLTSTDTQYF.

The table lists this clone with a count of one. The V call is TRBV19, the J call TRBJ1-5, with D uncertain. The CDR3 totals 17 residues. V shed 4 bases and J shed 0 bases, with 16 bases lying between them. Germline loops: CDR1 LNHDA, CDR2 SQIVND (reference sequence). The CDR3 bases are TGTGCCAGTAGTACACCCTTTTTGGGGAATAGCAATCAGCCCCAGCATTTT. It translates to CASSTPFLGNSNQPQHF.

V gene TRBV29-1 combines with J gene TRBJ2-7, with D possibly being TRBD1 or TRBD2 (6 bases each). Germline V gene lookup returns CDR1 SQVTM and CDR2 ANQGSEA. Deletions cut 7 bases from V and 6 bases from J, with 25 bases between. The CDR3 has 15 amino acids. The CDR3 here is CSAHRAGGRGGEQYF. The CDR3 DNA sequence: TGCAGCGCTCACCGGGCCGGGGGCAGGGGCGGCGAGCAGTACTTC.

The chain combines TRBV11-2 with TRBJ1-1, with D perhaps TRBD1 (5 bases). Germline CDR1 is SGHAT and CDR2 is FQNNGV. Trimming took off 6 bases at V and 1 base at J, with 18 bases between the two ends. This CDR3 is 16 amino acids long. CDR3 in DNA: TGTGCCAGCAGACACCTACGGGGCCGAACGAACACTGAAGCTTTCTTT. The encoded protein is CASRHLRGRTNTEAFF.

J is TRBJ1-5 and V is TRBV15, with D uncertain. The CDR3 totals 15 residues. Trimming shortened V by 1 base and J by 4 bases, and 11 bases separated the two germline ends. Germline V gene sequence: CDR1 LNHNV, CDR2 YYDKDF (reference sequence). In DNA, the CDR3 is TGTGCCACCAGCAGAGTGCGGCGGACTAATCAGCCCCAGCATTTT. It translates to CATSRVRRTNQPQHF.

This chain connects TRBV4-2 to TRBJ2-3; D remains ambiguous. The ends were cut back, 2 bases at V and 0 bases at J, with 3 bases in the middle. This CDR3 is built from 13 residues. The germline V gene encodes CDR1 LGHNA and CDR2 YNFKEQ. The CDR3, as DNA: TGTGCCAGCAGCCAACCAAGCACAGATACGCAGTATTTT. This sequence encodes CASSQPSTDTQYF.

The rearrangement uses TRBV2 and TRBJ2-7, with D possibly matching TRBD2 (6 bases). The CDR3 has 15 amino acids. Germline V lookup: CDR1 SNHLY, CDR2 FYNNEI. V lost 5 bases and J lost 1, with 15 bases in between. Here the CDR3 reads CASSNAEGRSYEQYF. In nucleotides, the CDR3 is TGTGCCAGCAGTAACGCGGAGGGTAGATCCTACGAGCAGTACTTC.

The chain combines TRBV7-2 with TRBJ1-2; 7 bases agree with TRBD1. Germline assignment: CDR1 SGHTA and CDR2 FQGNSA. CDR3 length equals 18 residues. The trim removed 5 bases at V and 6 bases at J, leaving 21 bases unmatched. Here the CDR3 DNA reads TGTGCCAGCAGCCTAACCTTGGACAGGTCCTTAAATTGGGATGGCTACACCTTC. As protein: CASSLTLDRSLNWDGYTF.

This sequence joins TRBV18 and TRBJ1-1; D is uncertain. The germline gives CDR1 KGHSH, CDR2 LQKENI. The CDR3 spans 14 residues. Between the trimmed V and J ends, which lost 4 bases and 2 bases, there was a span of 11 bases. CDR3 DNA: TGTGCCAGCTCACTGACCAGAGAAAACACTGAAGCTTTCTTT. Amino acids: CASSLTRENTEAFF.

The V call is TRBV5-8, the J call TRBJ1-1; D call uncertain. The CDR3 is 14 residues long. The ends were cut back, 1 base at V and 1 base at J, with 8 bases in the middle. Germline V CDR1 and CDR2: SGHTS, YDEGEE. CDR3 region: CASSLSGGNTEAFF. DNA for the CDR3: TGTGCCAGCAGCTTGTCAGGAGGGAACACTGAAGCTTTCTTT.

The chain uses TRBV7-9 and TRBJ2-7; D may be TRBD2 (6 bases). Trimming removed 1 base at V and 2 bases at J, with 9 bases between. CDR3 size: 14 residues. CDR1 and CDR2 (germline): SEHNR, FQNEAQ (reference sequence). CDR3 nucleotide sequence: TGTGCCAGCAGCTTAGAGGCGGGGCCCTACGAGCAGTACTTC. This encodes CASSLEAGPYEQYF.

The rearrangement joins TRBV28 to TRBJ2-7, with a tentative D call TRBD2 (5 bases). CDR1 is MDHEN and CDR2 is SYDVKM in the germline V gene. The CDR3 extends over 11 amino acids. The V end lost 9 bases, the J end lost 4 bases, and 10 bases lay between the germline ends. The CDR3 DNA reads TGTGCCAGTACTAGTTTGTACGAGCAGTACTTC. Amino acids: CASTSLYEQYF.

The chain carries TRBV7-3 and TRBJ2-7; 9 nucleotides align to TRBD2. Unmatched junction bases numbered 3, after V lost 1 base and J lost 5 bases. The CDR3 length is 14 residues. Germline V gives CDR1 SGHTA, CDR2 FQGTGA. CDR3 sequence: CASSLSSGSHEQYF. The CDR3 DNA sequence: TGTGCCAGCAGCTTAAGTAGCGGGAGCCACGAGCAGTACTTC.

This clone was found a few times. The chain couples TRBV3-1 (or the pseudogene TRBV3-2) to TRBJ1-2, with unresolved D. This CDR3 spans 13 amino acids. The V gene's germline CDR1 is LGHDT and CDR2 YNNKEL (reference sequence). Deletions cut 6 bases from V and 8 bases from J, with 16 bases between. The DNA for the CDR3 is TGTGCCAGCAGTCCTCGGGGTAGTAAGGGCTACACCTTC. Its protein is CASSPRGSKGYTF.

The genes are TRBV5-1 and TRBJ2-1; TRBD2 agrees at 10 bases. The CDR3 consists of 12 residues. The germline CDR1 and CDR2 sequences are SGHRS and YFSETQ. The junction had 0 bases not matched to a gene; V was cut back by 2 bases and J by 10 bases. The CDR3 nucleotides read TGCGCCAGCAGCTTTAGCGGGAGGGAGCAGTTCTTC. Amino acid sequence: CASSFSGREQFF.

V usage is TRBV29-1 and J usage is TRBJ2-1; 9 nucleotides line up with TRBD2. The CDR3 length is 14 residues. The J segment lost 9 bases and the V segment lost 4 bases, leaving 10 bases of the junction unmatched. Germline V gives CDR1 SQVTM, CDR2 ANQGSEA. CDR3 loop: CSVVGSGRFGEQFF. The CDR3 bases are TGCAGCGTTGTTGGTAGCGGGAGATTCGGTGAGCAGTTCTTC.

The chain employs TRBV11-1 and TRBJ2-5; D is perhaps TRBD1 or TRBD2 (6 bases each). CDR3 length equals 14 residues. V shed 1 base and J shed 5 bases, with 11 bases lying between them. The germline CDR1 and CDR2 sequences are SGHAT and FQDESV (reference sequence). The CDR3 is CASSLGGAGETQYF. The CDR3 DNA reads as TGTGCCAGCAGCTTAGGGGGGGCAGGGGAGACCCAGTACTTC.

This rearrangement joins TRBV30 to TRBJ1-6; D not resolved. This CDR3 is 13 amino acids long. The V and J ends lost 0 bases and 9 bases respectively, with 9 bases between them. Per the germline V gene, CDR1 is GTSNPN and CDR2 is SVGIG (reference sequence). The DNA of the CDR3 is TGTGCCTGGAGTGTAAGGTGGGGTTCACCCCTCCACTTT. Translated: CAWSVRWGSPLHF.

In nucleotides, the CDR3 is TGCAGCCCTCCCGACAGGTACCAAGAGACCCAGTACTTC. As protein: CSPPDRYQETQYF. V and J are TRBV29-1 and TRBJ2-5; a weak D match, TRBD1 (6 bases). The CDR3 extends over 13 amino acids. V was shortened by 8 bases and J by 0 bases, with 13 bases between the two germline ends. CDR1 and CDR2 from the germline V gene are SQVTM and ANQGSEA.

CDR3 DNA sequence: TGCAGCGTTAGAAGGGGATACGAGCAGTACTTC. This gives the protein CSVRRGYEQYF. The gene calls are TRBV29-1 and TRBJ2-7; a weak D match, TRBD1 (5 bases). V was pared by 5 bases and J by 4 bases, with 9 bases between. This CDR3 comprises 11 residues. Germline CDR1 is SQVTM and CDR2 is ANQGSEA.